This T cell receptor (beta chain) was identified during a study of shared clonotypes between healthy human individuals. Study-wide results and caveats: Enrolling few donors narrowed the genetic and exposure-history diversity that was represented.

This CDR3 has 14 residues. This was a deep-level run. In the authors' methods: Filtering of immunoSEQ junctional sequences could not match full-length read filtering. Sequenced by immunoSEQ multiplex PCR; TCRdb stores in-frame clones only, minus some. For V, J and clone size, that table is used; D and trimming come from the DNA. The sample has 100,000 or so clones; about 70% are singletons. In this sample, this clone turned up once. The target antigen is unknown. Nashville, Tennessee was home to all donors, who were Caucasian adults. This sequence joins TRBV21-1 and TRBJ2-7. TRBV21-1 is a known pseudogene. The origin of this receptor is a woman in her 30s in good health. Input material: memory CD8+ T cells sorted from blood. The subset here: CD45RO+ cells pooled with CCR7-negative TemRA cells. In DNA, the CDR3 is TGTGCCAGCAAAATCAGTCGCAGTGGCGACGAGCAGTACTTC. The encoded protein is CASKISRSGDEQYF.